Listed here is a single TCR beta chain. The antigen remains unidentified. Assay: immunoSEQ multiplex PCR; the TCRdb copy retains only in-frame clones and omits some. This sample yields tens of thousands of clones, of which over 75% are seen a single time; under 7% belongs to the top ten. This specimen comes from a study of OX40 agonist ivuxolimab in advanced cancers. Background on the study: Cohort: approximately 83% men, mean age around 60, aged about 20 to 80. General study points: Partial responders at 0.1-3.0 mg/kg showed near-lowest clonal expansion. Among T cells, CD8+ cells averaged more expanded clones than CD4+ cells.

Germline loops: CDR1 MGHRA, CDR2 YSYEKL. The germline V and J ends were trimmed by 0 bases and 3 bases, with 10 bases remaining between them. The CDR3 runs to 15 residues. The chain has TRBV4-1 and TRBJ2-3; D call uncertain. The TCR was taken from an adult with an advanced solid tumor such as melanoma, head and neck, liver or kidney cancer. The source material was CD4+ or CD8+ T cells sorted from blood, sampled in a trial of the OX40 agonist ivuxolimab. CDR3 region: CASSQEISRTDTQYF. CDR3 coding DNA: TGCGCCAGCAGCCAAGAAATAAGTCGTACAGATACGCAGTATTTT.